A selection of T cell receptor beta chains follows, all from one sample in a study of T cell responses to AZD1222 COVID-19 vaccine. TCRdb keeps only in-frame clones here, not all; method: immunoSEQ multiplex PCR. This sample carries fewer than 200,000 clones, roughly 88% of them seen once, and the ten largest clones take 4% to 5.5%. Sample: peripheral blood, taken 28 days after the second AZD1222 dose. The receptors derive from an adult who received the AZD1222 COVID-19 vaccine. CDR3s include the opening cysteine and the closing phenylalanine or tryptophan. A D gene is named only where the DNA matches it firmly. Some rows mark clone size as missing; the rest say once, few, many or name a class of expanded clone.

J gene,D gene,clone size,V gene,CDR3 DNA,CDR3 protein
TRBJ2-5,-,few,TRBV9,TGTGCCAGCAGCTCCCGACCCGTGTCCCGGGCGGAGGAGACCCAGTACTTC,CASSSRPVSRAEETQYF
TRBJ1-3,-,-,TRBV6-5,TGTGCCAGCAGTTACGGAACAGGGAGCTCTGGAAACACCATATATTTT,CASSYGTGSSGNTIYF
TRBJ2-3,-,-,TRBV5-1,TGCGCCAGCAGCTTGGGACAGACCACAGATACGCAGTATTTT,CASSLGQTTDTQYF
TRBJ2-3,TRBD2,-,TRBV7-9,TGTGCCAGCAGCCCCCGGGAGGAGCCCGATACGCAGTATTTT,CASSPREEPDTQYF
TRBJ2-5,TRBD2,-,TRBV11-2,TGTGCCAGCAGCTTAGCGGGGGGGTTCCAAGAGACCCAGTACTTC,CASSLAGGFQETQYF
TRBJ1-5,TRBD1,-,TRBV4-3,TGCGCCAGCAGCCAAGGGACAGGGGATGTTAATCAGCCCCAGCATTTT,CASSQGTGDVNQPQHF
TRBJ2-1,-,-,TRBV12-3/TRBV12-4,TGTGCCAGCAGCCCTATAGCGGTGGATGAGCAGTTCTTC,CASSPIAVDEQFF
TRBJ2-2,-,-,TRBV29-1,TGCAGCGTGGCAGGGTACACCGGGGAGCTGTTTTTT,CSVAGYTGELFF
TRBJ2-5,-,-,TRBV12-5,TGTGCTAGTGGTTTGGTCGGGGAGACCCAGTACTTC,CASGLVGETQYF
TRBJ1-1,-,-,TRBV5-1,TGCGCCAGCAGCTTGGAGTTCGGGGCAAACACTGAAGCTTTCTTT,CASSLEFGANTEAFF
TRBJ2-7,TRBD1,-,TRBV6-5,TGTGCCAGCAGTTCCGCCGGGACAGATCTCCACGAGCAGTACTTC,CASSSAGTDLHEQYF
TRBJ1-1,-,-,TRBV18,TGTGCCAGCTCATACAACAAGGGGGACACTGAAGCTTTCTTT,CASSYNKGDTEAFF
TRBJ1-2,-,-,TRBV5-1,TGCGCCAGCAGCTTTGGGTACACTGGTTATGGCTACACCTTC,CASSFGYTGYGYTF
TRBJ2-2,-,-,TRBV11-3,TGTGCCAGCAGCCCTCGGGGCGGGGAGCTGTTTTTT,CASSPRGGELFF
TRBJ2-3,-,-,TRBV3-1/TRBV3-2,TGTGCCAGCAGCCGAGGTGAAACAGATACGCAGTATTTT,CASSRGETDTQYF
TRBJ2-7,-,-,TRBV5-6,TGTGCCAGCAGCTTCTGGATTCACTACGAGCAGTACTTC,CASSFWIHYEQYF
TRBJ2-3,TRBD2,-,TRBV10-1,TGCGCCAGCAGGGATACTAGCGGGGCCGCAGATACGCAGTATTTT,CASRDTSGAADTQYF
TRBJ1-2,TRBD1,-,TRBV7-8,TGTGCCAGCAGCTTAGAAGACTTACAGGGGTATGGCTACACCTTC,CASSLEDLQGYGYTF
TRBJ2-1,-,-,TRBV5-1,TGCGCCGATGAAAGGACCTACAATGAGCAGTTCTTC,CADERTYNEQFF
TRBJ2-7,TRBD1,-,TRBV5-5,TGTGCCAGCAGCCCCAAAACCGGGACAGGGTACGAGCAGTACTTC,CASSPKTGTGYEQYF
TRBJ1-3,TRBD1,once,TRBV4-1,TGCGCCAGCAGCCAGGGTCGGACAGGGAGGGCTGGAAACACCATATATTTT,CASSQGRTGRAGNTIYF
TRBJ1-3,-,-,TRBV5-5,TGTGCCAGCAGCTTGGGGCCCAGCGTTTCAGGAAACACCATATATTTT,CASSLGPSVSGNTIYF
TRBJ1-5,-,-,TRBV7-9,TGTGCCAGCAGCCTGGGGGCAGGGCGAGACCATCAGCCCCAGCATTTT,CASSLGAGRDHQPQHF
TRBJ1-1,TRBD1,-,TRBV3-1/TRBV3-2,TGTGCCAGCAGCCCGGGGACAGGGTCGAACACTGAAGCTTTCTTT,CASSPGTGSNTEAFF
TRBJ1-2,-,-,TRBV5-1,TGCGCCAGCAGCCAAGACAGAGGCTATGGCTACACCTTC,CASSQDRGYGYTF
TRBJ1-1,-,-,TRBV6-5,TGTGCCAGCAGTTACTCGACACCGAACACTGAAGCTTTCTTT,CASSYSTPNTEAFF
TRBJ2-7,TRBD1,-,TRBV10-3,TGTGCCATCAGTGAGTGGGGACAGGGGACGTACGAGCAGTACTTC,CAISEWGQGTYEQYF
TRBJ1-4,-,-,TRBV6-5,TGTGCCAGCAGTTTGAGGGGCACAGCAACTAATGAAAAACTGTTTTTT,CASSLRGTATNEKLFF
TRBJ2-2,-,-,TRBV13,TGTGCCAGCAGCTTAGAGGGCAATTCGAACACCGGGGAGCTGTTTTTT,CASSLEGNSNTGELFF
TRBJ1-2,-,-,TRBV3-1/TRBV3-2,TGTGCCAGCAGCCAAGTAGGAGGCGCTTCGGGTGGCTACACCTTC,CASSQVGGASGGYTF
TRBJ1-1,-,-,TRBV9,TGTGCCAGCAGCCCGCAGGGACAGAACACTGAAGCTTTCTTT,CASSPQGQNTEAFF
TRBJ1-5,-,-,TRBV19,TGTGCCAGTAGTATCGGTACCCAGCCCCAGCATTTT,CASSIGTQPQHF
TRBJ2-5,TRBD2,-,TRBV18,TGTGCCAGCTCACCTAGCGGGGAGACCCAGTACTTC,CASSPSGETQYF
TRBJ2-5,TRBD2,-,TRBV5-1,TGCGCCAGCAGGGAAGCGGGGGGAGAGACCCAGTACTTC,CASREAGGETQYF
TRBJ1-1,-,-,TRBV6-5,TGTGCCAGCCGCACGAACACTGAAGCTTTCTTT,CASRTNTEAFF
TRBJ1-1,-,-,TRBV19,TGTGCCACCTCGACACAAAACACTGAAGCTTTCTTT,CATSTQNTEAFF
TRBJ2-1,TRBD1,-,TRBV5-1,TGCGCCAGCAGCTCTCTAACAGGGGGGTTGTACAATGAGCAGTTCTTC,CASSSLTGGLYNEQFF
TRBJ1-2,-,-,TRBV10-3,TGTGCCATCAGCGTCCTGTCCGGGACAAGCGATGGCTACACCTTC,CAISVLSGTSDGYTF
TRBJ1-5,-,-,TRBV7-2,TGTGCCAGCAGCTTAGTAACAGGTCCTAGCAATCAGCCCCAGCATTTT,CASSLVTGPSNQPQHF
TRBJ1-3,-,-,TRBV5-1,TGCGCCAGCACGCAGGGGCGAGATGGAAACACCATATATTTT,CASTQGRDGNTIYF
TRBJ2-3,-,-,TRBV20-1,TGCAGTGCTAGTATCCAGGCAGATACGCAGTATTTT,CSASIQADTQYF
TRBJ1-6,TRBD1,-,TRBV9,TGTGCCAGCAGCAGGGACAGAGGTAATTCACCCCTCCACTTT,CASSRDRGNSPLHF
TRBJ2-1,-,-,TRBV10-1,TGCGCCAGCAGTGGGTTATACAATGAGCAGTTCTTC,CASSGLYNEQFF
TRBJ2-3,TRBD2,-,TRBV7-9,TGTGCCAGCAGCTTACCTTTCAGACTAGCGGGCGCCACAGATACGCAGTATTTT,CASSLPFRLAGATDTQYF
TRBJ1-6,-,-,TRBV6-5,TGTGCCAGCAGTTATCCTGAGACAGGACTTAATTCACCCCTCCACTTT,CASSYPETGLNSPLHF
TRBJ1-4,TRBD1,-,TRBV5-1,TGCGCCAGCGGATACTTTGGGGACAGGAATGAAAAACTGTTTTTT,CASGYFGDRNEKLFF
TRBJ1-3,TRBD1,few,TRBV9,TGTGCCAGCAGCGCAGGGGGCATAATAGCTGGAAACACCATATATTTT,CASSAGGIIAGNTIYF